This record covers a single T cell receptor (beta chain). Its specificity is not known. Germline assignment: CDR1 SGDLS and CDR2 YYNGEE. The CDR3 contains 14 residues. UMI-labeled 5' RACE TRB cDNA libraries were prepared from the cells. Reanalyzing the 5' RACE reads, TCRdb keeps one entry per CDR3 protein, without DNA. This sample's clone table lists approximately 100,000 distinct CDR3 sequences. This sample was taken from a study of CXCR3-negative and CXCR3-positive naive CD8 T cells. Study-wide points: The TRB CDR3s that CXCR3-positive naive cells carried were more hydrophobic than those of CXCR3-negative naive cells. Naive subsets showed comparable surface CD5, and TCR interaction strength was also inferred from TRB CDR3 physicochemistry. Relative to memory CD8+ cells, whose diversity was much lower, both naive subsets had comparably high diversity. Naive cells that were CXCR3-negative or CXCR3-positive used TRBV-TRBJ genes alike, while memory cells diverged.

The chain has TRBV9 and TRBJ2-1; TCRdb calls TRBD1, which cannot be checked without DNA. This TCR was sampled from a human donor in good health. Some clones in this sample may be carry-over from other donors' samples. The sequencing input was naive CXCR3+ CD8+ T cells from blood. Subset here: CD45RO-CCR7+CD27+CD95- naive CD8+ T cells expressing CXCR3 (TNR3+). The CDR3 loop is CASSVRGLLNEQFF.